The present TCR beta chain was sequenced within a study of CD8 T cells in ankylosing spondylitis (dated by TCRdb to about 2017). About the investigation overall: The study set out to find disease-linked TCR variants by profiling T cell receptor beta repertoires in ankylosing spondylitis patients and healthy donors. The full study cohort comprised 20 to 25 ankylosing spondylitis patients and 85 to 120 healthy donors. Peripheral blood was sampled, and synovial fluid was additionally collected from ankylosing spondylitis patients. Here is what the overall study found, with its caveats: The disease-linked clones had a CD8+ phenotype and were found at relatively low frequencies in peripheral blood. A TCR beta motif of eight highly homologous amino acid variants appeared characteristic of blood from ankylosing spondylitis patients. Some TCR beta motif variants had previously been reported in synovial fluid and blood of reactive arthritis patients, which suggested common disease-initiation mechanisms. According to the report, matched synovial fluid samples from ankylosing spondylitis patients were significantly enriched for the disease-linked clones.

V loses 3 bases of germline sequence and J loses 2 bases, and the interval between the two ends is 7 bases. From the germline V gene, CDR1 is SQVTM and CDR2 is ANQGSEA. The CDR3 runs 12 residues from the cysteine to the phenylalanine. Only the CDR3 DNA is retained, 36 bases long and in frame from the first base. The reads were generated on an Illumina HiSeq 2500. Quantitative 5'-RACE with molecular barcodes was the method used to prepare the TCR beta libraries. Per the original workflow: A new computational method, built on a probabilistic model of VDJ rearrangement, was used to identify disease-linked TCR variants. The public reads were run again by TCRdb, first through fastp at Q25 and then through MiXCR, and only productive beta chains were kept. Every entry covers one CDR3 protein and lists the most common genes and DNA from its rows. The V and J calls and clone size come from TCRdb's table, not from the authors' own analysis. This sample lists 200,000 to 250,000 distinct CDR3 sequences; more than 25% were detected once. Around 6.3% of the sample comes from the top ten.

This clonotype was detected a few times. What this receptor recognizes is not known. No much larger clone exists at a distance of one base, and base qualities are not known. Sequenced input: blood, either unsorted or a sorted T cell fraction (not recorded which). Recombination joined TRBV29-1 with TRBJ2-5; the best D guess is TRBD2, with 5 bases matching. The receptor's source is a male donor with ankylosing spondylitis or in good health (not recorded which). The CDR3 reads as follows: CSVESGQETQYF. The base sequence is TGCAGCGTTGAGTCGGGGCAAGAGACCCAGTACTTC.